One and the same sample provided the 29 T cell receptor beta chains below, sequenced in a study of Graves' ophthalmopathy and Graves' hyperthyroidism. As the template, RNA transcripts were used to amplify TCR beta CDR3 regions. Second-round multiplex PCR came after first-round RT-PCR with HTBI primers. TCRdb itself ran the multiplex PCR reads through MiXCR, one entry per CDR3 protein. The top ten clones hold around half of a sample with roughly 220,000 distinct CDR3 sequences, around 50% of them seen once. Source material: peripheral blood. These receptors were collected from an adult man with Graves' ophthalmopathy.

This clonotype has a handful of counts. V gene TRBV20-1 combines with J gene TRBJ1-2; D uncertain. The V end lost 5 bases, the J end lost 5 bases, and 9 bases lay between the germline ends. Germline-derived CDR1 and CDR2 are DFQATT and SNEGSKA (reference sequence). This CDR3 spans 11 amino acids. The CDR3 spells CSAQEAYGYTF. CDR3 nucleotide sequence: TGCAGTGCTCAAGAAGCATATGGCTACACCTTC.

The chain uses TRBV5-8 and TRBJ1-5; no firm D call. The CDR3 extends over 16 amino acids. The V gene lost 0 bases and the J gene lost 1 base, with 11 bases spanning the gap. Germline CDR1 reads SGHTS; CDR2 reads YDEGEE. The CDR3 DNA follows: TGTGCCAGCAGCTTGGCCCTGGGTAGGAGCAATCAGCCCCAGCATTTT. Amino acid sequence: CASSLALGRSNQPQHF. The complete variable domain, with remaining parts taken from reference TRBV5-8 and TRBJ1-5, reads EAGVTQSPTHLIKTRGQQATLRCSPISGHTSVYWYQQALGLGLQFLLWYDEGEERNRGNFPPRFSGRQFPNYSSELNVNALELEDSALYLCASSLALGRSNQPQHFGDGTRLSIL.

This chain connects TRBV7-3 to TRBJ2-3; TRBD1 might be the D (6 bases). Germline-derived CDR1 and CDR2 are SGHTA and FQGTGA. The CDR3 is 15 residues long. V lost 2 bases to trimming and J lost 6 bases, with 15 bases between them. The CDR3 reads CASSLGLGAADTQYF. CDR3 nucleotides: TGTGCCAGCAGCTTAGGTCTGGGGGCGGCTGATACGCAGTATTTT.

The sample holds many counts of this clonotype. The gene calls are TRBV29-1 and TRBJ2-2; possibly TRBD2 for D (6 bases). The CDR3 runs to 14 residues. Germline V lookup: CDR1 SQVTM, CDR2 ANQGSEA. V lost 4 bases and J lost 4, with 13 bases in between. The DNA for the CDR3 is TGCAGCGTTGCTGGGTTAGCGGCCACCGGGGAGCTGTTTTTT. Its translation is CSVAGLAATGELFF.

This clonotype has a handful of counts. The V gene is TRBV7-3, the J gene TRBJ1-1; 11 nucleotides line up with TRBD1. Germline-derived CDR1 and CDR2 are SGHTA and FQGTGA. V gave up 3 bases and J gave up 7 bases; unmatched junction bases: 7. This CDR3 has 15 amino acids. This CDR3 is CASSFVTGTGGEAFF. In DNA form, the CDR3 reads TGTGCCAGCAGCTTCGTTACCGGGACAGGGGGTGAAGCTTTCTTT.

This clonotype was seen a handful of times. The chain employs TRBV12-3 or TRBV12-4 and TRBJ2-2; weak D call: TRBD1 (6 bases). The CDR3 has 15 amino acids. Trimming took 5 bases from V and 7 from J, leaving 17 bases between them. The CDR3 coding sequence is TGTGCCAGCAGTCCCTCCTACAGGGATAGCGGGGAGCTGTTTTTT. This codes for CASSPSYRDSGELFF.

The rearrangement links TRBV7-9 to TRBJ2-5, with 7 nucleotides matching TRBD1. The CDR3 extends over 14 amino acids. In germline, CDR1 is SEHNR, CDR2 FQNEAQ (reference sequence). V trimming: 5 bases; J trimming: 5 bases; junction bases outside the gene matches: 8. CDR3 in DNA: TGTGCCAGCAGCCCTCCAGACAGGGTTGAGACCCAGTACTTC. Residues: CASSPPDRVETQYF. The variable domain in full, with the rest retrieved from reference TRBV7-9 and TRBJ2-5, is DTGVSQNPRHKITKRGQNVTFRCDPISEHNRLYWYRQTLGQGPEFLTYFQNEAQLEKSRLLSDRFSAERPKGSFSTLEIQRTEQGDSAMYLCASSPPDRVETQYFGPGTRLLVL.

A few counts support this clonotype. V is TRBV5-6 and J is TRBJ2-6; no clear D. Germline assignment: CDR1 SGHDT and CDR2 YYEEEE. The CDR3 consists of 17 residues. Trimming took 2 bases from V and 4 from J, leaving 16 bases between them. The CDR3 loop reads CASSLGWRSSGANVLTF. The DNA for the CDR3 is TGTGCCAGCAGCTTAGGATGGCGATCTTCAGGGGCCAACGTCCTGACTTTC.

This clonotype appeared a few times. The chain employs TRBV10-1 and TRBJ1-1; D gene uncertain. The CDR3 runs to 13 residues. Germline CDR1 reads WNHNN; CDR2 reads SYGVQD (reference sequence). V lost 2 bases, J lost 4 bases, and 8 bases lay in between. The CDR3 coding sequence is TGCGCCAGCAGTGAGACGGTGGGCACTGAAGCTTTCTTT. Residues: CASSETVGTEAFF.

There are many counts of this clonotype. V usage is TRBV10-3 and J usage is TRBJ2-7; 7 bases match TRBD1. V trimming: 11 bases; J trimming: 3 bases; junction bases outside the gene matches: 13. Germline CDR1 reads ENHRY; CDR2 reads SYGVKD. CDR3 length equals 14 residues. In nucleotides, the CDR3 is TGTGCCCTGTCCGCTGACAGGGACGACTACGAGCAGTACTTC. Translating it yields CALSADRDDYEQYF.

The chain is built from TRBV25-1 and TRBJ2-7; D assignment may be TRBD1 or TRBD2 (6 bases each). This CDR3 comprises 14 residues. Looked up from germline, CDR1 is MGHDK and CDR2 is SYGVNS. V dropped 5 bases and J dropped 3 bases, with 14 bases sitting between them. CDR3 coding DNA: TGTGCCAGCAGTCCCTCACAGGGACTCTACGAGCAGTACTTC. This encodes CASSPSQGLYEQYF.

This clonotype was observed a handful of times. V and J are TRBV2 and TRBJ2-2; D may be TRBD2 (5 bases). Trimming shortened V by 5 bases and J by 6 bases, and 13 bases separated the two germline ends. The germline V gene encodes CDR1 SNHLY and CDR2 FYNNEI. This CDR3 has 14 amino acids. The CDR3, as DNA: TGTGCCAGCAGTTTACTAGGCGCGGCCGGGGAGCTGTTTTTT. Its protein product is CASSLLGAAGELFF.

The chain recombines TRBV9 with TRBJ2-7; 7 positions agree with TRBD1. Germline CDR1 and CDR2: SGDLS and YYNGEE. This CDR3 spans 18 amino acids. V gave up 5 bases and J gave up 7 bases; unmatched junction bases: 24. CDR3 sequence: CASSPHFGTVLRGGEQYF. The CDR3 DNA reads TGTGCCAGCAGTCCCCACTTCGGGACAGTTTTGAGGGGTGGAGAGCAGTACTTC.

This chain uses TRBV29-1 with TRBJ2-7; D is perhaps TRBD1 (6 bases). Germline-derived CDR1 and CDR2 are SQVTM and ANQGSEA. The CDR3 sequence is 12 residues long. V was trimmed by 7 bases and J by 3 bases, leaving 13 bases between them. The CDR3 spells CSAVVGGYEQYF. DNA for the CDR3: TGCAGCGCCGTCGTAGGGGGCTACGAGCAGTACTTC.

In this sample, this clonotype turned up once. This clone may be a read error of a much larger clone one base away. The chain combines TRBV10-3 with TRBJ2-7; no clear D gene. CDR1 ENHRY and CDR2 SYGVKD come from the germline V gene. V shed 0 bases and J shed 7 bases, with 19 bases lying between them. The CDR3 spans 16 residues. This chain's CDR3 is CAISESNLAPYNEQYF. The CDR3 nucleotides are TGTGCCATCAGTGAGTCAAACTTAGCCCCCTACAATGAGCAGTACTTC.

V and J are TRBV12-3 or TRBV12-4 and TRBJ2-2; the match to TRBD2 covers 15 bases. This CDR3 contains 19 residues. V gave up 5 bases and J gave up 4 bases; unmatched junction bases: 11. DNA of the CDR3: TGTGCCAGCAGTCAAGTCACCGGGACTAGCGGGAGGTCCACCGGGGAGCTGTTTTTT. Its translation: CASSQVTGTSGRSTGELFF.

CDR3 nucleotides: TGTGCCAGCAGCTTAGTTGGAGGGGATCGAGCTGGCTACACCTTC. It yields the protein CASSLVGGDRAGYTF. The chain is built from TRBV7-8 and TRBJ1-2, with D maybe TRBD1 (5 bases). In germline, CDR1 is SGHVS, CDR2 FQNEAQ. V shed 1 base and J shed 7 bases, with 16 bases lying between them. The CDR3 loop spans 15 amino acids.

The chain recombines TRBV5-1 with TRBJ1-2; no clear D. Germline CDR1 is SGHRS and CDR2 is YFSETQ. The CDR3 is made up of 13 amino acids. With 4 bases removed from V and 2 bases from J, the gap between germline ends came to 9 bases. The CDR3 DNA reads as TGCGCCAGCAGCCCCACACTGAACTATGGCTACACCTTC. Protein: CASSPTLNYGYTF. Variable domain in full (rest from reference TRBV5-1 and TRBJ1-2): KAGVTQTPRYLIKTRGQQVTLSCSPISGHRSVSWYQQTPGQGLQFLFEYFSETQRNKGNFPGRFSGRQFSNSRSEMNVSTLELGDSALYLCASSPTLNYGYTFGSGTRLTVV.

The V and J genes are TRBV9 and TRBJ1-6; TRBD1 matches at 7 bases. Germline V gene data show CDR1 as SGDLS and CDR2 as YYNGEE. V trimming: 0 bases; J trimming: 7 bases; junction bases outside the gene matches: 4. The CDR3 contains 15 residues. CDR3 DNA sequence: TGTGCCAGCAGCGTAGCGACAGGGCTAAATTCACCCCTCCACTTT. This translates into CASSVATGLNSPLHF.

This clonotype occurred many times. This rearrangement joins TRBV5-1 to TRBJ2-7; 8 bases agree with TRBD1. From germline, CDR1 is SGHRS and CDR2 YFSETQ. Trimming cost V 0 bases and J 1 base; bases outside gene matches: 3. CDR3 size: 15 residues. CDR3 amino acids: CASSLAQGASYEQYF. As DNA, the CDR3 is TGCGCCAGCAGCTTGGCCCAGGGGGCTTCCTACGAGCAGTACTTC.

This clonotype was seen only a few times. The chain couples TRBV10-3 to TRBJ2-7; 11 positions agree with TRBD2. J was trimmed by 2 bases and V by 8 bases; bases with no gene match: 20. The CDR3 runs to 19 residues. Germline assignment: CDR1 ENHRY and CDR2 SYGVKD. The CDR3 loop reads CAIGVEAGDSGRATYEQYF. The CDR3 nucleotides read TGTGCCATCGGGGTGGAGGCCGGAGATAGCGGGAGGGCCACCTACGAGCAGTACTTC.

The J gene is TRBJ1-5, the V gene TRBV6-5; 7 bases are shared with TRBD1. The CDR3 length is 14 residues. J gave up 7 bases and V 4 bases, and 7 bases lay outside the gene matches. Germline-derived CDR1 and CDR2 are MNHEY and SVGAGI. The CDR3 sequence: CASSLTGLEQPQHF. The DNA of the CDR3 is TGTGCCAGCAGTTTGACAGGGCTGGAGCAGCCCCAGCATTTT.

The rearrangement joins TRBV20-1 to TRBJ1-1; D uncertain. CDR1 is DFQATT, CDR2 SNEGSKA, per germline (reference sequence). The germline V and J ends were trimmed by 5 bases and 4 bases, with 17 bases remaining between them. This CDR3 is built from 14 residues. CDR3 protein: CSASRGSISTEAFF. CDR3 in DNA: TGCAGTGCTTCCCGCGGGAGTATTAGCACTGAAGCTTTCTTT.

V and J are TRBV19 and TRBJ2-5; D gene unclear. Germline V gene lookup returns CDR1 LNHDA and CDR2 SQIVND (reference sequence). Deletions cut 3 bases from V and 3 bases from J, with 5 bases between. The CDR3 totals 12 residues. CDR3 sequence reads: CASSMRKETQYF. CDR3 DNA sequence: TGTGCCAGTAGTATGAGGAAAGAGACCCAGTACTTC.

The chain couples TRBV2 to TRBJ2-7; 8 nucleotides line up with TRBD1. Germline V gene data show CDR1 as SNHLY and CDR2 as FYNNEI. V shed 5 bases, J shed 2 bases, and the junction held 5 bases outside the gene matches. The CDR3 has 14 residues. The CDR3 DNA is TGTGCCAGCAGTCTGACGGACAGGGCCTACGAGCAGTACTTC. Translation: CASSLTDRAYEQYF.

The table lists this clonotype with a count of one. The chain recombines TRBV15 with TRBJ2-7; D not resolved. This CDR3 comprises 12 residues. Germline V gene data show CDR1 as LNHNV and CDR2 as YYDKDF (reference sequence). The V gene lost 1 base and the J gene lost 2 bases, with 3 bases spanning the gap. CDR3 coding DNA: TGTGCCACCAGCAGAGCACCCTACGAGCAGTACTTC. This sequence encodes CATSRAPYEQYF.

This clonotype was picked up many times. CDR3 nucleotides: TGTGCCATCAGTGAGTCGGCGGGGACGAGCTATGGCTACACCTTC. It is translated as CAISESAGTSYGYTF. The chain combines TRBV10-3 with TRBJ1-2; perhaps TRBD1 as D (5 bases). Trimming shortened V by 0 bases and J by 4 bases, and 12 bases separated the two germline ends. The CDR3 sequence is 15 residues long. Germline assignment: CDR1 ENHRY and CDR2 SYGVKD.

A word on this clonotype: The final CDR3 position lacks the conserved phenylalanine or tryptophan, pointing to a likely read error. The V and J genes are TRBV7-3 and TRBJ2-7; perhaps TRBD1 as D (5 bases). The V end lost 2 bases, the J end lost 8 bases, and 13 bases lay between the germline ends. Per germline, CDR1 SGHTA and CDR2 FQGTGA. This CDR3 contains 13 residues. The CDR3 here is CASSLLWQGKQYS. The CDR3 DNA reads as TGTGCCAGCAGCTTATTGTGGCAGGGAAAGCAGTACTCC.

About this clonotype: Germline and junction disagree at one end, which may indicate a read error. The chain carries TRBV7-2 and TRBJ1-1, with D perhaps TRBD1 (5 bases). CDR1 SGHTA and CDR2 FQGNSA come from the germline V gene. The length of the CDR3 is 15 residues. CDR3 in amino acids: CASSPRAAGNSEAFF. The CDR3 region has the DNA TGTGCCAGCAGTCCCCGTGCAGCAGGGAACTCTGAAGCTTTCTTT.